This T cell receptor beta chain was captured by sequencing in a study of PD-L1 blockade in urothelial cancer. Study at large: Median blood clonality was about 0.086, with 80,000 to 100,000 unique TCRs.

Findings and caveats of the study: Below-median pretreatment blood TCR clonality was associated with improved progression-free and overall survival.

Spike-ins of synthetic TCR analog templates went into each PCR. Clones were read by immunoSEQ multiplex PCR, and TCRdb kept only the in-frame ones, dropping some. The table lists under 40,000 clones, 84% of them singletons, with around 30% in the top ten. Each patient gave between 1 and 8 samples, pretreatment and on-treatment. CDR1 is MNHEY and CDR2 is SMNVEV in the germline V gene (reference sequence). V lost 3 bases to trimming and J lost 6 bases; unmatched junction nucleotides: 3. The CDR3 is made up of 14 amino acids. On this clone itself: Antigen: not known.

The sample here was PBMCs, taken around atezolizumab (anti-PD-L1) treatment. The genes are TRBV27 and TRBJ1-5, with 9 bases identical to TRBD1. The source of this sequence is a man in his sixties with urothelial cancer. CDR3 protein: CASSFKTGGQPQHF. CDR3 DNA: TGTGCCAGCAGTTTTAAGACAGGGGGTCAGCCCCAGCATTTT.